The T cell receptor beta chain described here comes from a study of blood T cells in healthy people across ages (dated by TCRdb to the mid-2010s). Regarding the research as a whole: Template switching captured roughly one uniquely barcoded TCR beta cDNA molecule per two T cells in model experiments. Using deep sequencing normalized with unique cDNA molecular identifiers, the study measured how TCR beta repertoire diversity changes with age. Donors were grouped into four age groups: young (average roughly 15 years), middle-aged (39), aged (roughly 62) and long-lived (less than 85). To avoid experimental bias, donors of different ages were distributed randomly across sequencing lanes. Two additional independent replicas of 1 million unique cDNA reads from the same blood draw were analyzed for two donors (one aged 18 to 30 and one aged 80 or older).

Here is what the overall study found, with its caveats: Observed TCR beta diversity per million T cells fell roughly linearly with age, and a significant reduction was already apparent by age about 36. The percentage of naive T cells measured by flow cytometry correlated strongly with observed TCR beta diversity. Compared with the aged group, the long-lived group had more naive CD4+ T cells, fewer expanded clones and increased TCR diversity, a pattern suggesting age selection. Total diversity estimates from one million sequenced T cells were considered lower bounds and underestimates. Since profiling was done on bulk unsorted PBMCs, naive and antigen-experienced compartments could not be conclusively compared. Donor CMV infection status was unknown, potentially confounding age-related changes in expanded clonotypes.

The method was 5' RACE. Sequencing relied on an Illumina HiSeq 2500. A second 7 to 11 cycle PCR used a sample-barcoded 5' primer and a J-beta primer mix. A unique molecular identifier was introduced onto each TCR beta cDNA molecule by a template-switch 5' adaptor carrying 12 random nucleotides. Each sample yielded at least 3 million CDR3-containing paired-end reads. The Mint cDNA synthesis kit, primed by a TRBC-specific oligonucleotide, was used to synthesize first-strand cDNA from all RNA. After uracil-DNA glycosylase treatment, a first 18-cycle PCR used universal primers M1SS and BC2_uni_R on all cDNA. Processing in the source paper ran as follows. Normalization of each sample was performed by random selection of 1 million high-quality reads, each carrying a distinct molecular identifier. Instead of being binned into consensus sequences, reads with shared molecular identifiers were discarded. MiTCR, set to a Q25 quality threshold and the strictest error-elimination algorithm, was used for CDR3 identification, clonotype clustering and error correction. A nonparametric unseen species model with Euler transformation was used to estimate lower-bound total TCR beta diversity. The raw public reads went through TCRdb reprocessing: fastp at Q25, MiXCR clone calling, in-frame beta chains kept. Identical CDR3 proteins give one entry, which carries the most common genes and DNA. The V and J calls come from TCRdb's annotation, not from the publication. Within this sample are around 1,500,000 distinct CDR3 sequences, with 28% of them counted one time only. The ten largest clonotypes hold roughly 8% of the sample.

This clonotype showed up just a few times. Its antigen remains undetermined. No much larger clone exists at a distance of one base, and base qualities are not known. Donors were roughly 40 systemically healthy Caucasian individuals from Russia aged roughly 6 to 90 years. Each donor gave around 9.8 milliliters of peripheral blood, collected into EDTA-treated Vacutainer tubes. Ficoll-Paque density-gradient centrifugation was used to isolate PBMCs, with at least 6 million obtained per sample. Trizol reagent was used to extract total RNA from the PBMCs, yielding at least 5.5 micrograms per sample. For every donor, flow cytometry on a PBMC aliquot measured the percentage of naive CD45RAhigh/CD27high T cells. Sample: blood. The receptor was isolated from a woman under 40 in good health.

The CDR3 protein: CASSPSTGGMNTEAFF. The nucleotides are TGTGCCAGCTCACCTTCGACAGGAGGTATGAACACTGAAGCTTTCTTT. The V and J segments used are TRBV18 and TRBJ1-1; the D gene is perhaps TRBD1, from 6 matching bases. The CDR3 goes from the cysteine to the phenylalanine over 16 residues. The DNA shown is the 48-base CDR3, in frame from base 1. CDR1 KGHSH and CDR2 LQKENI are derived from the germline V gene. The germline ends are 14 bases apart after V is trimmed by 3 bases and J by 0 bases.